This TCR beta chain is drawn from a study of shared clonotypes between healthy human individuals. As regards this clone: No antigen is known for it. Other DNA variants within this sample encode the same CDR3.

Naive CD8 cells were CD45RO-negative, positively selected for CCR7, excluding terminally differentiated effector memory CD45RA+ cells. Findings and limits, study-wide: Clonotypes that were shared across several donors made up 4% to 6% of naive CD4 clonotypes.

The repertoire was sequenced with immunoSEQ multiplex PCR; TCRdb's copy has only in-frame clones and lacks some. Of millions of clones in the sample, about 95% are singletons; the top ten hold 0.85% to 1.2%. The V gene end was trimmed by 0 bases and the J gene end by 2 bases; junction bases not matched to a gene: 1. The CDR3 has 14 residues. Germline CDR1 and CDR2: SEHNR and FQNEAQ (reference sequence). The V and J genes are TRBV7-9 and TRBJ2-7; TRBD1 aligns across 7 bases. This clonotype was obtained from a man aged 18 to 29 in good health. Sequencing used naive CD8+ T cells sorted from blood. DNA of the CDR3: TGTGCCAGCAGCTTAGCAGGGGGCACCTACGAGCAGTACTTC. It codes for CASSLAGGTYEQYF.